These T cell receptor beta chains were read from a single sample in a study of blood T cell repertoires in COVID-19. Clones were read by immunoSEQ multiplex PCR, and TCRdb kept only the in-frame ones, dropping some. This table holds about 350,000 clones, approximately 89% found once. The sample consisted of peripheral blood. The receptors shown here come from a woman aged 60 to 75 with COVID-19, enrolled during active disease. The CDR3 runs from the conserved cysteine through the conserved F or W. Each record gives: V gene, clone size, J gene, CDR3 protein. Some rows have no size entry. The others give once, few or many, or a class for an expanded clone.

v_call: TRBV12-3/TRBV12-4
clone_size: -
j_call: TRBJ1-1
cdr3_aa: CASSLGGDTEAFF

v_call: TRBV30
clone_size: -
j_call: TRBJ1-1
cdr3_aa: CAWFVRGRGYTEAFF

v_call: TRBV10-3
clone_size: many
j_call: TRBJ2-3
cdr3_aa: CAISEEASGARGTDTQYF

v_call: TRBV7-3
clone_size: -
j_call: TRBJ1-1
cdr3_aa: CASSLRVANTEAFF

v_call: TRBV7-8
clone_size: -
j_call: TRBJ1-1
cdr3_aa: CASSSLSMNTEAFF

v_call: TRBV3-1/TRBV3-2
clone_size: -
j_call: TRBJ1-2
cdr3_aa: CASSQEWTGDRGYTF

v_call: TRBV7-9
clone_size: -
j_call: TRBJ1-1
cdr3_aa: CASSLTGGVTEAFF

v_call: TRBV6-5
clone_size: -
j_call: TRBJ1-6
cdr3_aa: CASKDRQKYNSPLHF

v_call: TRBV3-1/TRBV3-2
clone_size: -
j_call: TRBJ1-4
cdr3_aa: CASSQDISGWGEKLFF

v_call: TRBV12-3/TRBV12-4
clone_size: once
j_call: TRBJ1-1
cdr3_aa: CASIHTREAEAFF

v_call: TRBV19
clone_size: -
j_call: TRBJ1-1
cdr3_aa: CASSRTDLGAFF

v_call: TRBV19
clone_size: -
j_call: TRBJ2-3
cdr3_aa: CASSVGADTQYF

v_call: TRBV6-5
clone_size: -
j_call: TRBJ1-3
cdr3_aa: CASSFTGMSSGNTIYF

v_call: TRBV14
clone_size: -
j_call: TRBJ2-1
cdr3_aa: CASSQGLAGAREQFF

v_call: TRBV25-1
clone_size: -
j_call: TRBJ1-1
cdr3_aa: CASSEFGGKTEAFF

v_call: TRBV5-1
clone_size: few
j_call: TRBJ1-5
cdr3_aa: CASSMSTGGNQPQHF

v_call: TRBV29-1
clone_size: -
j_call: TRBJ1-1
cdr3_aa: CSVLQGTEAFF

v_call: TRBV29-1
clone_size: -
j_call: TRBJ2-7
cdr3_aa: CSVEGQAPYYEQYF

v_call: TRBV6-5
clone_size: once
j_call: TRBJ2-1
cdr3_aa: CASSYSRGASGNEQFF

v_call: TRBV14
clone_size: -
j_call: TRBJ2-7
cdr3_aa: CASSPEGLAGLPLGEQYF

v_call: TRBV29-1
clone_size: -
j_call: TRBJ2-7
cdr3_aa: CSVDRSATGRYEQYF

v_call: TRBV4-1
clone_size: -
j_call: TRBJ2-5
cdr3_aa: CASSPYSTQETQYF

v_call: TRBV5-6
clone_size: -
j_call: TRBJ2-2
cdr3_aa: CASSRLAGGLAGELFF

v_call: TRBV4-1
clone_size: once
j_call: TRBJ1-3
cdr3_aa: CASSQVGSRNTIYF

v_call: TRBV6-2/TRBV6-3
clone_size: once
j_call: TRBJ1-1
cdr3_aa: CASSYAGMNTEAFF

v_call: TRBV6-1
clone_size: -
j_call: TRBJ1-2
cdr3_aa: CASSETAGDYGYTF

v_call: TRBV6-1
clone_size: -
j_call: TRBJ1-1
cdr3_aa: CASSDINSSEAFF

v_call: TRBV28
clone_size: -
j_call: TRBJ1-6
cdr3_aa: CASRGRLRSPLHF

v_call: TRBV6-5
clone_size: -
j_call: TRBJ2-1
cdr3_aa: CASSYNPGMDEQFF

v_call: TRBV15
clone_size: -
j_call: TRBJ2-5
cdr3_aa: CATSRDVGTSGGQRETQYF

v_call: TRBV30
clone_size: -
j_call: TRBJ2-1
cdr3_aa: CAWAADYNEQFF

v_call: TRBV11-2
clone_size: once
j_call: TRBJ2-7
cdr3_aa: CASSLEVYGDVTYEQYF